Here is one T cell receptor beta chain with its context. Its antigen is unidentified. These data come from a study of OX40 agonist ivuxolimab in advanced cancers. CDR1 and CDR2 (germline): SGHRS, YFSETQ. The CDR3 is made up of 12 amino acids. V was clipped by 2 bases and J by 5 bases, with 7 bases between them. Whole-study findings and limits: CD4+ and CD8+ blood T cells expanded clonally by week 6 at 0.1 to 3.0 mg/kg.

Sequencing used immunoSEQ multiplex PCR; TCRdb keeps in-frame clones, though not all of them. The data hold 90,000 to 120,000 clones, with approximately 90% observed a single time. This receptor was identified in an adult with an advanced solid tumor such as melanoma, head and neck, liver or kidney cancer. The sequencing used CD4+ or CD8+ T cells sorted from blood, collected in a trial of the OX40 agonist ivuxolimab. J is TRBJ2-5 and V is TRBV5-1; no reliable D call. Here the CDR3 DNA reads TGCGCCAGCAGCTTCGCACGGGAGACCCAGTACTTC. Translated, it gives CASSFARETQYF.